Following are 9 T cell receptor beta chains from one sample sequenced in a study of beta chain features in type 1 diabetes. For these receptors, no antigen is known. The study's findings and limits: Among patients with Type 1 diabetes, TCRB CDR3s were moderately but significantly shorter in every one of the four CD4+ subsets.

Of the isolated RNA, all was reverse transcribed, and so the sequenced material was expressed TCRB transcripts. Measured with immunoSEQ multiplex PCR; TCRdb has only the in-frame clones, and not every one. The sample has 600,000 or so clones, about an eighth seen once; the top ten hold around 0.12%. Sequencing was performed on naive CD4+ T cells from blood. The receptors here all came from a young man with type 1 diabetes.

This clone occurred a few times. The chain recombines TRBV6-1 with TRBJ2-4; D is uncertain. The CDR3 is 12 residues long. The germline CDR1 and CDR2 sequences are MNHNS and SASEGT. Trimming took off 6 bases at V and 8 bases at J, with 11 bases between the two ends. CDR3: CASRPDVDIQYF. Written as DNA, the CDR3 is TGTGCCAGCAGGCCGGACGTAGACATTCAGTACTTC.

As DNA, the CDR3 is TGTGCCAGCAGTGCAGGACAAGGGGGAAACACCATATATTTT. Translation: CASSAGQGGNTIYF. The V and J genes are TRBV2 and TRBJ1-3; weak D call: TRBD1 (5 bases). V lost 4 bases and J 4 bases, leaving 11 bases between the germline ends. The CDR3 totals 14 residues. CDR1 is SNHLY, CDR2 FYNNEI, per germline. The full variable domain, completed using reference TRBV2 and TRBJ1-3, is EPEVTQTPSHQVTQMGQEVILRCVPISNHLYFYWYRQILGQKVEFLVSFYNNEISEKSEIFDDQFSVERPDGSNFTLKIRSTKLEDSAMYFCASSAGQGGNTIYFGEGSWLTVV.

The chain is built from TRBV2 and TRBJ2-4; 8 bases agree with TRBD1. The CDR3 is 13 amino acids. The V gene end was trimmed by 6 bases and the J gene end by 3 bases; junction bases not matched to a gene: 1. Per germline, CDR1 SNHLY and CDR2 FYNNEI. The CDR3 DNA sequence: TGTGCCAGCAGGGGGACAGGCAAAAACATTCAGTACTTC. Translating gives CASRGTGKNIQYF. The full variable domain, its missing parts supplied by reference TRBV2 and TRBJ2-4, is EPEVTQTPSHQVTQMGQEVILRCVPISNHLYFYWYRQILGQKVEFLVSFYNNEISEKSEIFDDQFSVERPDGSNFTLKIRSTKLEDSAMYFCASRGTGKNIQYFGAGTRLSVL.

This clone came up a few times. The V and J genes are TRBV7-9 and TRBJ1-2; TRBD1 matches at 9 bases. The V segment lost 7 bases and the J segment 7 bases; nucleotides outside the gene matches: 16. The V gene's germline CDR1 is SEHNR and CDR2 FQNEAQ (reference sequence). There are 16 residues in the CDR3. The CDR3 DNA sequence: TGTGCCAGCATAGGACAGGGGAGTACCCTATCGTCTGGCTACACCTTC. Its protein is CASIGQGSTLSSGYTF.

This clone was counted a few times. The V call is TRBV7-2, the J call TRBJ2-5; a possible D gene is TRBD2 (6 bases). Germline-derived CDR1 and CDR2 are SGHTA and FQGNSA. The CDR3 sequence is 14 residues long. Trimming cost V 3 bases and J 5 bases, with 13 bases left between them. The CDR3, as DNA: TGTGCCAGCAGCTTGGGCGGGATGGAGGAGACCCAGTACTTC. It encodes CASSLGGMEETQYF.

This clone was recorded a few times. The V call is TRBV2, the J call TRBJ1-2; D possibly corresponds to TRBD1 (6 bases). CDR3 length: 17 amino acids. The germline V gene has CDR1 SNHLY and CDR2 FYNNEI. Trimming cost V 5 bases and J 0 bases, with 19 bases left between them. The CDR3 bases are TGTGCCAGCAGTCTCCAGGAGGACAGCGCCCCTAACTATGGCTACACCTTC. Its translation is CASSLQEDSAPNYGYTF.

This clone has a handful of counts. The rearrangement joins TRBV4-2 to TRBJ1-5; D not certain. This CDR3 spans 17 amino acids. Per germline, CDR1 LGHNA and CDR2 YNFKEQ. V shed 1 base and J shed 2 bases, with 15 bases lying between them. CDR3 in amino acids: CASSQAASSGGNQPQHF. For the CDR3, the DNA is TGTGCCAGCAGCCAAGCCGCCAGTTCCGGGGGCAATCAGCCCCAGCATTTT.

The table lists this clone with a few counts. The V call is TRBV5-1, the J call TRBJ2-2, with a weak D call TRBD1 (7 bases). The CDR3 extends over 16 amino acids. Germline CDR1 is SGHRS and CDR2 is YFSETQ. V lost 4 bases and J lost 5, with 18 bases in between. For the CDR3, the DNA is TGCGCCAGCAGCGGCGGGACAGCGAAACGTACCGGGGAGCTGTTTTTT. Amino acid sequence: CASSGGTAKRTGELFF.

J is TRBJ2-3 and V is TRBV5-1, with 7 nucleotides matching TRBD2. CDR1 and CDR2 from the germline V gene are SGHRS and YFSETQ. V shed 5 bases and J 3 bases; nucleotides not matched to a gene: 9. The CDR3 runs 15 residues. CDR3 loop: CASRNLTGGTDTQYF. DNA for the CDR3: TGCGCCAGCAGGAATTTGACGGGGGGTACAGATACGCAGTATTTT.